The rows below give T cell receptor beta chains drawn from one sample of a study of CD8+ T cells in alopecia areata. The protocol was immunoSEQ multiplex PCR, while the TCRdb copy is restricted to in-frame clones and leaves out a portion. The sample carries 100,000 to 150,000 clones, roughly three fifths recorded once. The sample here was CD4+ T cells sorted from blood, taken at week 0. These receptors all stem from a human donor with alopecia areata. CDR3s include the opening cysteine and the closing phenylalanine or tryptophan. The order of the fields is D gene, J gene, clone size, V gene, CDR3 DNA, CDR3 protein. D genes are given only for firm matches. Not every row has a clone size; where given, it reads once, few, many or a size class.

d_gene: .
j_gene: TRBJ1-2
abundance: .
v_gene: TRBV27
CDR3nt: TGTGCCAGCAGTCCACACGGAGCAGCCTATGGCTACACCTTC
CDR3aa: CASSPHGAAYGYTF

d_gene: TRBD1
j_gene: TRBJ1-3
abundance: .
v_gene: TRBV6-6
CDR3nt: TGTGCCAGCAGTTACTCAACCGGGACAGGCGGAAACACCATATATTTT
CDR3aa: CASSYSTGTGGNTIYF

d_gene: TRBD2
j_gene: TRBJ2-3
abundance: .
v_gene: TRBV2
CDR3nt: TGTGCCAGCAGGGACTTCGGGGGGAGGACAGATACGCAGTATTTT
CDR3aa: CASRDFGGRTDTQYF

d_gene: .
j_gene: TRBJ1-3
abundance: few
v_gene: TRBV4-3
CDR3nt: TGCGCCAGCAGCCAAGATTCCGCCCCGCGCTCTGGAAACACCATATATTTT
CDR3aa: CASSQDSAPRSGNTIYF

d_gene: .
j_gene: TRBJ2-7
abundance: .
v_gene: TRBV7-9
CDR3nt: TGTGCCAGCAGCTCGGGACGGCACTCCTACGAGCAGTACTTC
CDR3aa: CASSSGRHSYEQYF

d_gene: .
j_gene: TRBJ2-1
abundance: .
v_gene: TRBV6-6
CDR3nt: TGTGCCAGCAGTTCGGATTGGGAGCAGTTCTTC
CDR3aa: CASSSDWEQFF

d_gene: .
j_gene: TRBJ1-2
abundance: .
v_gene: TRBV29-1
CDR3nt: TGCAGCGCGAAAGGGGGGAACTATGGCTACACCTTC
CDR3aa: CSAKGGNYGYTF

d_gene: .
j_gene: TRBJ1-1
abundance: .
v_gene: TRBV29-1
CDR3nt: TGCAGCGTTAACGGTATAGACACTGAAGCTTTCTTT
CDR3aa: CSVNGIDTEAFF

d_gene: .
j_gene: TRBJ2-7
abundance: .
v_gene: TRBV7-2
CDR3nt: TGTGCCAGCAGCTTAGTTAGGGAATCCTACGAGCAGTACTTC
CDR3aa: CASSLVRESYEQYF

d_gene: .
j_gene: TRBJ2-2
abundance: .
v_gene: TRBV9
CDR3nt: TGTGCCAGCAGCGTAGTGGGGGCGCAAACCGGGGAGCTGTTTTTT
CDR3aa: CASSVVGAQTGELFF

d_gene: .
j_gene: TRBJ2-3
abundance: .
v_gene: TRBV5-1
CDR3nt: TGCGCCAGCAGCTTGGATTTTGATACGCAGTATTTT
CDR3aa: CASSLDFDTQYF

d_gene: .
j_gene: TRBJ1-2
abundance: .
v_gene: TRBV15
CDR3nt: TGTGCCACCAGCAGAGCAAGGGGCGGGAACTATGGCTACACCTTC
CDR3aa: CATSRARGGNYGYTF

d_gene: TRBD1
j_gene: TRBJ1-3
abundance: .
v_gene: TRBV4-1
CDR3nt: TGCGCCAGCAGCCGGCAACCCGGGACAGGCTCTGGAAACACCATATATTTT
CDR3aa: CASSRQPGTGSGNTIYF

d_gene: .
j_gene: TRBJ2-2
abundance: .
v_gene: TRBV25-1
CDR3nt: TGTGCCAGCGGAAGAGGGGGGGACACCGGGGAGCTGTTTTTT
CDR3aa: CASGRGGDTGELFF

d_gene: .
j_gene: TRBJ1-5
abundance: .
v_gene: TRBV7-2
CDR3nt: TGTGCCAGCAGCTTGATGGGTCCCACCTATCAGCCCCAGCATTTT
CDR3aa: CASSLMGPTYQPQHF

d_gene: .
j_gene: TRBJ2-3
abundance: few
v_gene: TRBV4-1
CDR3nt: TGCGCCAGCACTAGGGAGGTTTGGGATACGCAGTATTTT
CDR3aa: CASTREVWDTQYF

d_gene: TRBD2
j_gene: TRBJ2-7
abundance: once
v_gene: TRBV5-1
CDR3nt: TGCGCCAGCAGCTTGGAGGGCGGGGCTAGCGGGAGTCTCGACGAGCAGTACTTC
CDR3aa: CASSLEGGASGSLDEQYF

d_gene: .
j_gene: TRBJ1-1
abundance: few
v_gene: TRBV4-3
CDR3nt: TGCGCCAGCAGCCAAGAAGGCAGCAACACTGAAGCTTTCTTT
CDR3aa: CASSQEGSNTEAFF

d_gene: TRBD1
j_gene: TRBJ1-4
abundance: .
v_gene: TRBV23-1
CDR3nt: TGCGCCAGCACTCCAGCGCCCAGGGACAGGGAAAAACTGTTTTTT
CDR3aa: CASTPAPRDREKLFF

d_gene: TRBD1
j_gene: TRBJ1-2
abundance: .
v_gene: TRBV6-5
CDR3nt: TGTGCCAGCAGTTACCGGGGACAGAGCCATGGCTACACCTTC
CDR3aa: CASSYRGQSHGYTF

d_gene: .
j_gene: TRBJ2-2
abundance: .
v_gene: TRBV7-2
CDR3nt: TGTGCCAGCAGCTTAAGGGGGGCAGGGATGGGCACCGGGGAGCTGTTTTTT
CDR3aa: CASSLRGAGMGTGELFF

d_gene: .
j_gene: TRBJ2-3
abundance: once
v_gene: TRBV5-4
CDR3nt: TGTGCCAGCAGCTTGAGTAAAGATACGCAGTATTTT
CDR3aa: CASSLSKDTQYF

d_gene: .
j_gene: TRBJ1-3
abundance: few
v_gene: TRBV6-6
CDR3nt: TGTGCCAGCACTGCAGGGGTCGGAAACACCATATATTTT
CDR3aa: CASTAGVGNTIYF

d_gene: TRBD1
j_gene: TRBJ2-1
abundance: .
v_gene: TRBV10-3
CDR3nt: TGTGCCATCACCGCCCGGGACAGGGGCTACAATGAGCAGTTCTTC
CDR3aa: CAITARDRGYNEQFF

d_gene: .
j_gene: TRBJ1-2
abundance: .
v_gene: TRBV20-1
CDR3nt: TGCAGTGCTAGGGACTTCTATGGCTACACCTTC
CDR3aa: CSARDFYGYTF

d_gene: .
j_gene: TRBJ1-6
abundance: once
v_gene: TRBV27
CDR3nt: TGTGCCAGCAGTAAACGTCCGGGAGCTGGGGATTCACCCCTCCACTTT
CDR3aa: CASSKRPGAGDSPLHF